Included here is one T cell receptor beta chain sequence, with context. V lost 1 base, J lost 0 bases, and 13 bases stayed unmatched. CDR3 length: 19 residues. CDR1 and CDR2 (germline): SGHDN, FVKESK. The data stem from a study of T cell responses to AZD1222 COVID-19 vaccine. TCRdb's copy holds only in-frame clones and misses some; the assay was immunoSEQ multiplex PCR. The data show 50,000 to 70,000 clones, with 85% to 90% seen just once and 6.1% held by the top ten. The material was peripheral blood, obtained 28 days after the second AZD1222 dose. This TCR was sampled from an adult who received the AZD1222 COVID-19 vaccine. This chain connects TRBV14 to TRBJ2-3, with TRBD1 identical over 7 bases. This CDR3 reads CASSQVKFDRAISTDTQYF. The CDR3 bases are TGTGCCAGCAGCCAAGTGAAATTCGACAGGGCGATTAGCACAGATACGCAGTATTTT. Based on the CDR3 plus reference TRBV14 and TRBJ2-3, the full variable domain is EAGVTQFPSHSVIEKGQTVTLRCDPISGHDNLYWYRRVMGKEIKFLLHFVKESKQDESGMPNNRFLAERTGGTYSTLKVQPAELEDSGVYFCASSQVKFDRAISTDTQYFGPGTRLTVL.